The 13 T cell receptor beta chains given below trace back to one sample, sequenced in a study of T cells in narcolepsy. The repertoire was sequenced with immunoSEQ multiplex PCR; TCRdb's copy has only in-frame clones and lacks some. The repertoire holds tens of thousands of clones, with more than 80% as singletons. The sequenced material came from CD45RA- memory CD4+ T cells from PBMCs. These receptor sequences come from a human donor with narcolepsy.

The chain recombines TRBV15 with TRBJ2-2, with TRBD2 matching over 7 bases. The V gene end was trimmed by 6 bases and the J gene end by 7 bases; junction bases not matched to a gene: 5. The CDR3 consists of 13 residues. The germline V gene encodes CDR1 LNHNV and CDR2 YYDKDF (reference sequence). This CDR3 is CATRAGEGGELFF. The CDR3, as DNA: TGTGCCACCAGGGCGGGAGAGGGCGGGGAGCTGTTTTTT.

This chain connects TRBV7-2 to TRBJ2-3; TRBD2 matches 8 bases. The trim removed 0 bases at V and 0 bases at J, leaving 8 bases unmatched. The CDR3 totals 18 residues. CDR1 and CDR2 from the germline V gene are SGHTA and FQGNSA. As DNA, the CDR3 is TGTGCCAGCAGCTTAGCCGGGAGGGCCCTTTATAGCACAGATACGCAGTATTTT. This encodes CASSLAGRALYSTDTQYF.

This chain joins TRBV30 and TRBJ2-7; 9 bases line up with TRBD2. V was clipped by 2 bases and J by 0 bases; unmatched bases: 5. Germline lookup yields CDR1 GTSNPN and CDR2 SVGIG (reference sequence). The CDR3 consists of 15 residues. DNA of the CDR3: TGTGCCTGGAGTTTCCGCGGGAGGGCCTCCTACGAGCAGTACTTC. Encoded protein: CAWSFRGRASYEQYF.

The CDR3: CASSPKQVIPGNTIYF. DNA of the CDR3: TGTGCCAGCTCACCTAAACAGGTCATCCCTGGAAACACCATATATTTT. The rearrangement links TRBV18 to TRBJ1-3; possibly TRBD1 for D (5 bases). V was clipped by 3 bases and J by 2 bases, with 14 bases between them. Germline V gives CDR1 KGHSH, CDR2 LQKENI. The CDR3 runs 16 residues.

The chain carries TRBV4-1 and TRBJ2-7, with D perhaps TRBD2 (6 bases). The CDR3 sequence is 14 residues long. V lost 4 bases to trimming and J lost 9 bases, with 19 bases between them. Germline V gives CDR1 MGHRA, CDR2 YSYEKL. The CDR3: CASSLRDSTEGQYF. CDR3 nucleotide sequence: TGCGCCAGCAGCCTTCGGGACTCAACCGAGGGGCAGTACTTC.

This chain's CDR3 is CSVDRGTEAFF. Written as DNA, the CDR3 is TGCAGCGTTGATAGGGGCACTGAAGCTTTCTTT. This chain uses TRBV29-1 with TRBJ1-1, with D possibly matching TRBD1 (5 bases). Trimming cost V 3 bases and J 4 bases, with 6 bases left between them. CDR3 length: 11 amino acids. Germline V CDR1 and CDR2: SQVTM, ANQGSEA. The whole variable domain, remainder taken from reference TRBV29-1 and TRBJ1-1, is SAVISQKPSRDICQRGTSLTIQCQVDSQVTMMFWYRQQPGQSLTLIATANQGSEATYESGFVIDKFPISRPNLTFSTLTVSNMSPEDSSIYLCSVDRGTEAFFGQGTRLTVV.

This clone is a singleton in its sample. The genes are TRBV7-9 and TRBJ2-6; a possible D gene is TRBD1 (6 bases). The CDR3 has 19 amino acids. The ends were cut back, 5 bases at V and 0 bases at J, with 20 bases in the middle. Germline V gene lookup returns CDR1 SEHNR and CDR2 FQNEAQ (reference sequence). The CDR3 bases are TGTGCCAGCAGCATCTGGGGTGGGACAAAGGACTCTGGGGCCAACGTCCTGACTTTC. This sequence encodes CASSIWGGTKDSGANVLTF.

The V and J genes are TRBV4-2 and TRBJ2-7; 7 bases fit TRBD2. J gave up 3 bases and V 1 base, and 12 bases lay outside the gene matches. From germline, CDR1 is LGHNA and CDR2 YNFKEQ. This CDR3 is 17 amino acids long. CDR3 region: CASSQGDSREIYYEQYF. The CDR3 DNA reads as TGTGCCAGCAGCCAAGGCGACTCGCGGGAGATTTACTACGAGCAGTACTTC.

Written as DNA, the CDR3 is TGTGCCAGCAGTTTCCTAGCGGCGAACACCGGGGAGCTGTTTTTT. Amino acid sequence: CASSFLAANTGELFF. V and J are TRBV2 and TRBJ2-2; 7 bases align to TRBD2. This CDR3 has 15 residues. With 5 bases clipped from V and 0 bases from J, the junction kept 3 bases outside the gene matches. Germline-derived CDR1 and CDR2 are SNHLY and FYNNEI. The full variable domain, rest sourced from reference TRBV2 and TRBJ2-2, is EPEVTQTPSHQVTQMGQEVILRCVPISNHLYFYWYRQILGQKVEFLVSFYNNEISEKSEIFDDQFSVERPDGSNFTLKIRSTKLEDSAMYFCASSFLAANTGELFFGEGSRLTVL.

This chain uses TRBV7-4 with TRBJ2-3; 10 bases align to TRBD2. The CDR3 spans 16 residues. V gave up 5 bases and J gave up 2 bases; unmatched junction bases: 7. Germline V gene data show CDR1 as SGHVT and CDR2 as SQSDAQ. CDR3 in DNA: TGTGCCAGCAGCAAGATAGGACTAGCGGACACAGATACGCAGTATTTT. It encodes CASSKIGLADTDTQYF.

This rearrangement joins TRBV2 to TRBJ1-5, with D tentatively TRBD1 (5 bases). The V gene's germline CDR1 is SNHLY and CDR2 FYNNEI. V was shortened by 3 bases and J by 3 bases, with 9 bases between the two germline ends. The CDR3 spans 14 residues. The CDR3 protein is CASSDAGPNQPQHF. In DNA, the CDR3 is TGTGCCAGCAGTGATGCAGGGCCCAATCAGCCCCAGCATTTT.

This chain links TRBV5-1 with TRBJ2-5; D call uncertain. CDR1 is SGHRS, CDR2 YFSETQ, per germline. The CDR3 is made up of 14 amino acids. V lost 1 base and J lost 2, with 9 bases in between. The CDR3 bases are TGCGCCAGCAGCTTGACCAGCGCGCAAGAGACCCAGTACTTC. It specifies CASSLTSAQETQYF. Full variable domain (outside the CDR3, taken from reference TRBV5-1 and TRBJ2-5): KAGVTQTPRYLIKTRGQQVTLSCSPISGHRSVSWYQQTPGQGLQFLFEYFSETQRNKGNFPGRFSGRQFSNSRSEMNVSTLELGDSALYLCASSLTSAQETQYFGPGTRLLVL.

The chain couples TRBV2 to TRBJ2-5, with D perhaps matching TRBD2 (6 bases). The V end lost 5 bases, the J end lost 2 bases, and 21 bases lay between the germline ends. The germline V gene encodes CDR1 SNHLY and CDR2 FYNNEI. This CDR3 comprises 17 residues. The CDR3, as DNA: TGTGCCAGCAGTCTCGGGACTCTTCCTTCGGGTCAAGAGACCCAGTACTTC. Amino acid sequence: CASSLGTLPSGQETQYF.